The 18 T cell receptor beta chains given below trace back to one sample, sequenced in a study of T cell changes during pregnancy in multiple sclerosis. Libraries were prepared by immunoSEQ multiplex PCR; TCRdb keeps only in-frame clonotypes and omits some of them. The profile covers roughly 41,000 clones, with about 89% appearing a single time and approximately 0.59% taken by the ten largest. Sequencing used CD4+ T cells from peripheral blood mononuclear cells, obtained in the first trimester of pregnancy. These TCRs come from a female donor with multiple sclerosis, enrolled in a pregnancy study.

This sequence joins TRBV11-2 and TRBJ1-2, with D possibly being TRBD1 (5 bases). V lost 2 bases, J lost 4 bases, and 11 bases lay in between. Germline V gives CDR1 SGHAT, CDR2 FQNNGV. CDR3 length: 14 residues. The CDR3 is CASSLFGGLYGYTF. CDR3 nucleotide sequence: TGTGCCAGCAGCTTATTCGGGGGACTCTATGGCTACACCTTC. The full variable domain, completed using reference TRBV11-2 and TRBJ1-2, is EAGVAQSPRYKIIEKRQSVAFWCNPISGHATLYWYQQILGQGPKLLIQFQNNGVVDDSQLPKDRFSAERLKGVDSTLKIQPAKLEDSAVYLCASSLFGGLYGYTFGSGTRLTVV.

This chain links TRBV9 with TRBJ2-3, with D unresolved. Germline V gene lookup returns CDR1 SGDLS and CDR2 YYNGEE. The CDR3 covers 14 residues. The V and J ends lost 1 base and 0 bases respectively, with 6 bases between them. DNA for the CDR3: TGTGCCAGCAGCGTACAAGAGAGCACAGATACGCAGTATTTT. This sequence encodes CASSVQESTDTQYF.

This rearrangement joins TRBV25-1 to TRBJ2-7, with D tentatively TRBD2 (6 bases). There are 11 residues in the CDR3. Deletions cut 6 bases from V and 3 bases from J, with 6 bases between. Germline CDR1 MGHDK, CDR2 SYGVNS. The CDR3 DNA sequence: TGTGCCAGCAGGGAGGGCTACGAGCAGTACTTC. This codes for CASREGYEQYF.

As DNA, the CDR3 is TGTGCCAGCAGCGTAACTGAAAGCTCCTACGAGCAGTACTTC. This sequence encodes CASSVTESSYEQYF. The chain recombines TRBV9 with TRBJ2-7; D is ambiguous. Deletions cut 1 base from V and 0 bases from J, with 8 bases between. The CDR3 totals 14 residues. The germline V gene has CDR1 SGDLS and CDR2 YYNGEE. The variable domain in full, with the rest retrieved from reference TRBV9 and TRBJ2-7, is DSGVTQTPKHLITATGQRVTLRCSPRSGDLSVYWYQQSLDQGLQFLIQYYNGEERAKGNILERFSAQQFPDLHSELNLSSLELGDSALYFCASSVTESSYEQYFGPGTRLTVT.

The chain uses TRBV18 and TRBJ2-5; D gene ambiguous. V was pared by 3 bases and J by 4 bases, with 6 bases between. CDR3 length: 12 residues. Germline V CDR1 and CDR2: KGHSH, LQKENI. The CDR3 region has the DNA TGTGCCAGCTCACCTGTCGGAGAGACCCAGTACTTC. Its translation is CASSPVGETQYF. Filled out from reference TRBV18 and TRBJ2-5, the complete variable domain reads NAGVMQNPRHLVRRRGQEARLRCSPMKGHSHVYWYRQLPEEGLKFMVYLQKENIIDESGMPKERFSAEFPKEGPSILRIQQVVRGDSAAYFCASSPVGETQYFGPGTRLLVL.

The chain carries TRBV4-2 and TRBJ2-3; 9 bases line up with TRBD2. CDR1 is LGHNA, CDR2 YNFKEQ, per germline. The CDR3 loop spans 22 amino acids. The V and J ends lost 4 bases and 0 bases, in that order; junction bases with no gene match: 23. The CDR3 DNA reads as TGTGCCAGCAGCCTTAGGGTTGCGGTTAAGCTAGCGGGACCATCTAGCACAGATACGCAGTATTTT. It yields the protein CASSLRVAVKLAGPSSTDTQYF.

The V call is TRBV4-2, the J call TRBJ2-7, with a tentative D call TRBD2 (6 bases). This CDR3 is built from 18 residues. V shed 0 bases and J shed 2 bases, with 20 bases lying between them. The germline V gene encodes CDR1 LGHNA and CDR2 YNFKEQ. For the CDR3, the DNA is TGTGCCAGCAGCCAAGATTACTACCGCAGCGGGTTAACCTACGAGCAGTACTTC. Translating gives CASSQDYYRSGLTYEQYF.

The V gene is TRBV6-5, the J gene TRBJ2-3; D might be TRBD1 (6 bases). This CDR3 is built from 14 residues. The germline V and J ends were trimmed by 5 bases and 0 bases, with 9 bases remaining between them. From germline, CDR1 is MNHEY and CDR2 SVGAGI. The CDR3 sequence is CASSPDRSTDTQYF. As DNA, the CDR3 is TGTGCCAGCAGTCCAGACAGGAGCACAGATACGCAGTATTTT.

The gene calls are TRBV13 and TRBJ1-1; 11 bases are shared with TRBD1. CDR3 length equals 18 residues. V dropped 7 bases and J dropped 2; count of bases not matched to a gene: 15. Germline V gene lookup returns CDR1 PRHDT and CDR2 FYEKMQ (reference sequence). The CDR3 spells CASTLVRGQGVSNTEAFF. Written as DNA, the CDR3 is TGTGCCAGCACCTTGGTCCGGGGACAGGGGGTATCAAACACTGAAGCTTTCTTT. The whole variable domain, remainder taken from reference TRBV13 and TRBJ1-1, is AAGVIQSPRHLIKEKRETATLKCYPIPRHDTVYWYQQGPGQDPQFLISFYEKMQSDKGSIPDRFSAQQFSDYHSELNMSSLELGDSALYFCASTLVRGQGVSNTEAFFGQGTRLTVV.

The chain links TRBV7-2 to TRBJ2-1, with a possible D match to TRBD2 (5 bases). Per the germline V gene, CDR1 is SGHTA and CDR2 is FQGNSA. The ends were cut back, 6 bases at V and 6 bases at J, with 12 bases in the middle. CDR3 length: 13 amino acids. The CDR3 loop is CASRPVGVNEQFF. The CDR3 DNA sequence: TGTGCCAGCAGGCCCGTCGGGGTCAATGAGCAGTTCTTC. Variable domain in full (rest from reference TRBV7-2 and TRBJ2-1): GAGVSQSPSNKVTEKGKDVELRCDPISGHTALYWYRQSLGQGLEFLIYFQGNSAPDKSGLPSDRFSAERTGGSVSTLTIQRTQQEDSAVYLCASRPVGVNEQFFGPGTRLTVL.

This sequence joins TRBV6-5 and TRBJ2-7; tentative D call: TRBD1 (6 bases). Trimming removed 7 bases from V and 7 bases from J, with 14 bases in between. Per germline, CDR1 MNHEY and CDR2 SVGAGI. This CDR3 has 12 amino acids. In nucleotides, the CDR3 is TGTGCCAGCACCCCACTCCAGGGGGAGCAGTACTTC. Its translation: CASTPLQGEQYF.

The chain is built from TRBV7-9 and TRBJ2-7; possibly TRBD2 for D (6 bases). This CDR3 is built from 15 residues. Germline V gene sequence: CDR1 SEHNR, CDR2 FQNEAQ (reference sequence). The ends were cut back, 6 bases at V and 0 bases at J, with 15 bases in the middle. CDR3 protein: CASRAPGTGSYEQYF. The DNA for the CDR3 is TGTGCCAGCAGAGCCCCCGGGACTGGCTCCTACGAGCAGTACTTC.

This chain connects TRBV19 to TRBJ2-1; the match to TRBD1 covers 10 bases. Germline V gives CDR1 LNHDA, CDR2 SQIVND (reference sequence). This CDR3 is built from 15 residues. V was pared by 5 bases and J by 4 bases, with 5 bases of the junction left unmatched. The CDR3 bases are TGTGCCAGTAGTCCTCGGACAGGGGGGTACAATGAGCAGTTCTTC. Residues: CASSPRTGGYNEQFF.

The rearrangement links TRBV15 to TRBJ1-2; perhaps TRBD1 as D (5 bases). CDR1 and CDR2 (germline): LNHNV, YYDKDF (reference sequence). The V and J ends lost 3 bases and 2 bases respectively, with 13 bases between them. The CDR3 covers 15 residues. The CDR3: CATSRQGGGNYGYTF. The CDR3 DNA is TGTGCCACCAGCAGGCAGGGAGGAGGGAACTATGGCTACACCTTC.

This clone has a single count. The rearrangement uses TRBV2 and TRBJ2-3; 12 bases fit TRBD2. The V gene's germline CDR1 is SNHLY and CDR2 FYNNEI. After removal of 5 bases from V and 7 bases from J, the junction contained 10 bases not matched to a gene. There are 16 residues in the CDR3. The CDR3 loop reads CASSPRTSGATYTQYF. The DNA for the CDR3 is TGTGCCAGCAGTCCCCGGACTAGCGGGGCGACGTATACGCAGTATTTT.

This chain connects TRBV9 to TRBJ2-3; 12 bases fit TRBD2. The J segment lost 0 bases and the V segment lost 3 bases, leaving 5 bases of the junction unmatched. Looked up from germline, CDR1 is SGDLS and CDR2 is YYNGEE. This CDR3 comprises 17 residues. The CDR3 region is CASSAGTSGLSTDTQYF. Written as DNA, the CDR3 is TGTGCCAGCAGCGCTGGGACTAGCGGGCTTAGCACAGATACGCAGTATTTT.

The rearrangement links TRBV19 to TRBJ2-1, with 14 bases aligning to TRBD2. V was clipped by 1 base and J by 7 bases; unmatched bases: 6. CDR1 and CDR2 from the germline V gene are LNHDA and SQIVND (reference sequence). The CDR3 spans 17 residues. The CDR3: CASSIGGLAGVGNEQFF. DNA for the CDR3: TGTGCCAGTAGTATAGGGGGACTAGCGGGAGTTGGTAATGAGCAGTTCTTC. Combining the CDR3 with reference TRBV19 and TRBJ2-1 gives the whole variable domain DGGITQSPKYLFRKEGQNVTLSCEQNLNHDAMYWYRQDPGQGLRLIYYSQIVNDFQKGDIAEGYSVSREKKESFPLTVTSAQKNPTAFYLCASSIGGLAGVGNEQFFGPGTRLTVL.

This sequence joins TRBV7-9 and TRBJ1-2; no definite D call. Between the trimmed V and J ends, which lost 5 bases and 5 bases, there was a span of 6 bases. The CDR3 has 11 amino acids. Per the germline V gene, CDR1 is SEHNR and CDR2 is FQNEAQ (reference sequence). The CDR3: CASSHSYGYTF. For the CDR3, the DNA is TGTGCCAGCAGCCACAGTTATGGCTACACCTTC.